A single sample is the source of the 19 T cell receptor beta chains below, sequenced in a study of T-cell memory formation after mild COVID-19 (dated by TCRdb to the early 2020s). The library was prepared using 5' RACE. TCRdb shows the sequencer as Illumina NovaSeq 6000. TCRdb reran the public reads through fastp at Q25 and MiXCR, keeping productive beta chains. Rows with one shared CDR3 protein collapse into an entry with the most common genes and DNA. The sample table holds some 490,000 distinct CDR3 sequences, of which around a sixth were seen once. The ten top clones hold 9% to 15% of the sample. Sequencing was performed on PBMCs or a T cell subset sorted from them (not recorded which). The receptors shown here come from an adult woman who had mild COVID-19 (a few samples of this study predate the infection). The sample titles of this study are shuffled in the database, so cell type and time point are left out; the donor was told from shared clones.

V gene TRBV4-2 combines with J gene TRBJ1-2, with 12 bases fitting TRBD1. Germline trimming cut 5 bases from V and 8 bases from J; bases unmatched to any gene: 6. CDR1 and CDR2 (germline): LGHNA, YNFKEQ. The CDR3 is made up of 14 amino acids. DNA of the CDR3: TGTGCCAGCAGCGCTCGGGACAGGGGGCACGGCTACACCTTC. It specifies CASSARDRGHGYTF.

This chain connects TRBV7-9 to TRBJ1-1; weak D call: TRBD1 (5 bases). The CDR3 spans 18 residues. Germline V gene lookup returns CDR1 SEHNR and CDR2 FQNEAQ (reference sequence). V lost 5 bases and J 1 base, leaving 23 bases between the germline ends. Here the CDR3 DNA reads TGTGCCAGCAGCACTAAGACAGATGACATAGTTCCGAACACTGAAGCTTTCTTT. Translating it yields CASSTKTDDIVPNTEAFF. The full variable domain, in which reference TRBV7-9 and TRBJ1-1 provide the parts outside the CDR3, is DTGVSQNPRHKITKRGQNVTFRCDPISEHNRLYWYRQTLGQGPEFLTYFQNEAQLEKSRLLSDRFSAERPKGSFSTLEIQRTEQGDSAMYLCASSTKTDDIVPNTEAFFGQGTRLTVV.

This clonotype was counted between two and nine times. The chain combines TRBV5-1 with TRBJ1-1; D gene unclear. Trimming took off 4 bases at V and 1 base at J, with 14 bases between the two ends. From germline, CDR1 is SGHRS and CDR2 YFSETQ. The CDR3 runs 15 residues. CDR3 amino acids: CASSANLRENTEAFF. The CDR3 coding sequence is TGCGCCAGCAGCGCTAACTTAAGGGAGAACACTGAAGCTTTCTTT.

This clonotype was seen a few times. The CDR3 loop is CASSSTPLAYTGRHYGYTF. The CDR3 DNA is TGTGCCAGCAGCTCCACCCCACTGGCCTACACGGGGCGCCACTATGGCTACACCTTC. The V gene is TRBV13, the J gene TRBJ1-2; maybe TRBD1 (5 bases). The germline gives CDR1 PRHDT, CDR2 FYEKMQ (reference sequence). The V gene lost 4 bases and the J gene lost 3 bases, with 27 bases spanning the gap. The CDR3 is made up of 19 amino acids.

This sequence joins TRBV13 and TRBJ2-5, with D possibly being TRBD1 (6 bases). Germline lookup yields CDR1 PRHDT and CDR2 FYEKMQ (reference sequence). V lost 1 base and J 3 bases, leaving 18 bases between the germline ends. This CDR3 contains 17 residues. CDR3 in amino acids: CASSLEGAGVSKETQYF. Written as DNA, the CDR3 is TGTGCCAGCAGCTTAGAAGGGGCAGGGGTGTCCAAAGAGACCCAGTACTTC.

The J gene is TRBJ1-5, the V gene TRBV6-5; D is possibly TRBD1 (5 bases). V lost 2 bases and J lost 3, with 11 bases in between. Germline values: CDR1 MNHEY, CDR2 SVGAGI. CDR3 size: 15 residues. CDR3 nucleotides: TGTGCCAGCAGTTACGAGGCAGGGCTCAATCAGCCCCAGCATTTT. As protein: CASSYEAGLNQPQHF.

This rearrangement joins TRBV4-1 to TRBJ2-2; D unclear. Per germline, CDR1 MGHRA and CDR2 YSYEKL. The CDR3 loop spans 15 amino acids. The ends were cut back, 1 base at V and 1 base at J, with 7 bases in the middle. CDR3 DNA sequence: TGCGCCAGCAGCCAAGTAGGTGTGAACACCGGGGAGCTGTTTTTT. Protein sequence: CASSQVGVNTGELFF.

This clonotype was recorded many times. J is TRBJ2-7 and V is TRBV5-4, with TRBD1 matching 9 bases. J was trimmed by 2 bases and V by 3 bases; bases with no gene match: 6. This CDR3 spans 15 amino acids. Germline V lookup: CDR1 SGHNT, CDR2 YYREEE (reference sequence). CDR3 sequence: CASSSLGTGPYEQYF. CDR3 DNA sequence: TGTGCCAGCAGCTCCCTTGGGACAGGGCCCTACGAGCAGTACTTC.

The CDR3 region has the DNA TGTGCCAGCAGCAAAGGACTAGCGGGGTCCGCGAACACCGGGGAGCTGTTTTTT. This sequence encodes CASSKGLAGSANTGELFF. The J gene is TRBJ2-2, the V gene TRBV4-2; 12 bases fit TRBD2. The CDR3 consists of 18 residues. The trim removed 5 bases at V and 0 bases at J, leaving 7 bases unmatched. Germline V gene sequence: CDR1 LGHNA, CDR2 YNFKEQ.

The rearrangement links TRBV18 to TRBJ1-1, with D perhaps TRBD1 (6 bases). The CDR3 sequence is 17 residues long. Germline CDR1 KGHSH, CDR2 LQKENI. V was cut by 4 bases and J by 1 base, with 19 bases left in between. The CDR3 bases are TGTGCCAGCTCACGGCAACCAAATGGACAGAAGAACACTGAAGCTTTCTTT. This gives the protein CASSRQPNGQKNTEAFF.

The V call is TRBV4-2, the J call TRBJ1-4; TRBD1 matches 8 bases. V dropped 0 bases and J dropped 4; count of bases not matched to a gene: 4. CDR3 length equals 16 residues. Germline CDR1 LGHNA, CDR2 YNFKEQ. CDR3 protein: CASSQDWTGNNEKLFF. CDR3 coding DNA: TGTGCCAGCAGCCAAGATTGGACAGGGAATAATGAAAAACTGTTTTTT.

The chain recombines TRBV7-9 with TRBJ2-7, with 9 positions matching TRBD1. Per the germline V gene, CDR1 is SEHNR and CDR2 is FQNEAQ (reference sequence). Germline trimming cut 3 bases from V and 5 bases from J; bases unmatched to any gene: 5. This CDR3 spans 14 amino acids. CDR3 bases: TGTGCCAGCAGCTTCTCCGGGACAGGGCACGAGCAGTACTTC. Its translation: CASSFSGTGHEQYF.

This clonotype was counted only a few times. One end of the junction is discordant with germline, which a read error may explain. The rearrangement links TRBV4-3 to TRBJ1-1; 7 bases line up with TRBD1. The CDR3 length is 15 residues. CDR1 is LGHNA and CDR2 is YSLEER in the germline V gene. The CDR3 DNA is TGCGCCAGCAGCCAAAATAGGGGGCGGAACGCTGAAGCTTTCTTT. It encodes CASSQNRGRNAEAFF.

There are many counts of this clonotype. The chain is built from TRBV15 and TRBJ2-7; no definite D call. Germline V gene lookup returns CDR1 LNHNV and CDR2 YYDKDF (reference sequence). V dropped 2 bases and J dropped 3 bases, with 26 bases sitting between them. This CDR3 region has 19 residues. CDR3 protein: CATSRKILGSPVVSYEQYF. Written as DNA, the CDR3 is TGTGCCACCAGCAGAAAGATTTTGGGCAGCCCCGTGGTTAGCTACGAGCAGTACTTC.

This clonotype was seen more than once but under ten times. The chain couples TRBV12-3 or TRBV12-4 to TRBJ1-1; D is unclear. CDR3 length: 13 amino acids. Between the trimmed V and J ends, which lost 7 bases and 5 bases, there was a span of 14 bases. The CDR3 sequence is CASTLDRRTEAFF. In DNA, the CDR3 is TGTGCCAGCACCTTGGACCGACGGACTGAAGCTTTCTTT.

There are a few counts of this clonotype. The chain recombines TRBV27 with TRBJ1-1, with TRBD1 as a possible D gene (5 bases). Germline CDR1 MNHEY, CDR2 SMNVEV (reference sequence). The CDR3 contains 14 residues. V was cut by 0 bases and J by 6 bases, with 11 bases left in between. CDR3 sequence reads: CASSLSLGGSEAFF. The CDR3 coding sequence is TGTGCCAGCAGTTTATCGTTGGGGGGGTCTGAAGCTTTCTTT.

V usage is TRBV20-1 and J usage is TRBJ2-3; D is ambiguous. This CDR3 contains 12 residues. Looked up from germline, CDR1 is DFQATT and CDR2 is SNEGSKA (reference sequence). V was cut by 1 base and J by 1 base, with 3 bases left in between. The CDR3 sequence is CSARGRTDTQYF. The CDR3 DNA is TGCAGTGCTAGAGGCCGCACAGATACGCAGTATTTT.

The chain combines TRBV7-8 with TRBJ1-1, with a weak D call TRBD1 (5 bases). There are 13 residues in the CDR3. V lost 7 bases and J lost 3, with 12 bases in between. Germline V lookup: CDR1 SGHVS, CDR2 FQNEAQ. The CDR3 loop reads CASIPGGHTEAFF. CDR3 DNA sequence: TGTGCCAGCATCCCCGGGGGACACACTGAAGCTTTCTTT.

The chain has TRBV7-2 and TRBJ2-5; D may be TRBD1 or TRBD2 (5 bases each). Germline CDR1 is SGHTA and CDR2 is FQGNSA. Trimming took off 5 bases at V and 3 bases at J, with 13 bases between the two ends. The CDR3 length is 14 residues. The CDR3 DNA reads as TGTGCCAGCAGCCCAGAAGTGGGGGAAGAGACCCAGTACTTC. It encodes CASSPEVGEETQYF.